This T cell receptor (beta chain) emerged from a study of shared clonotypes between healthy human individuals. As for the study in general: CD4 naive and memory got three plates each, CD8 naive two, CD8 memory one. Study-level points and caveats: Generation probabilities were higher for clonotypes shared across all four sorted-subset donors than for unshared ones.

Sorted subsets were amplified in replicate PCRs using 150 to 250 ng DNA, roughly 30,000 T cell genomes. Assay used: immunoSEQ multiplex PCR; TCRdb lists only in-frame clones, some missing. The sample records approximately 2.3 million clones, approximately 93% being singletons. CDR1 and CDR2 (germline): SGHDN, FVKESK. This CDR3 has 16 amino acids. Trimming took off 1 base at V and 2 bases at J, with 9 bases between the two ends. Remarks on this clone: Its target is unknown.

The TCR originated in a man between 18 and 35 years old in good health. Some clones in this sample may be carry-over from other donors' samples. This chain joins TRBV14 and TRBJ2-6; D remains unclear. Sequencing was done on a sample of naive CD4+ T cells from PBMCs. The subset here: CD45RA+ positively selected. DNA of the CDR3: TGTGCCAGCAGCCAAGTTCGGCTAGCTGGGGCCAACGTCCTGACTTTC. Its protein product is CASSQVRLAGANVLTF.